This record looks at one TCR beta chain sequence and its context. The data belong to a study of blood T cell repertoires in COVID-19. Data came from immunoSEQ multiplex PCR; TCRdb stores just in-frame clones and leaves some out. The sample lists around 94,000 clones; more than 75% were seen once. This CDR3 spans 13 amino acids. V was trimmed by 6 bases and J by 6 bases, leaving 13 bases between them. Germline V CDR1 and CDR2: SGHAT, FQNNGV. The receptor's source is a man aged 50 or older with active or convalescent COVID-19. Sequencing was done on a sample of peripheral blood. The J gene is TRBJ2-3, the V gene TRBV11-2, with D maybe TRBD2 (6 bases). CDR3 amino acids: CASRSTRSDTQYF. The DNA of the CDR3 is TGTGCCAGCAGGTCGACTAGGTCGGATACGCAGTATTTT. The whole variable domain, remainder taken from reference TRBV11-2 and TRBJ2-3, is EAGVAQSPRYKIIEKRQSVAFWCNPISGHATLYWYQQILGQGPKLLIQFQNNGVVDDSQLPKDRFSAERLKGVDSTLKIQPAKLEDSAVYLCASRSTRSDTQYFGPGTRLTVL.